This entry lists 28 T cell receptor beta chains sequenced from one sample in a study of human T cells and chemical hapten exposure. Total RNA was isolated from unfractionated whole blood. MiXCR, run by TCRdb on the 5' RACE reads, gives a single entry per CDR3 protein. The sample lists 130,000 or so distinct CDR3 sequences; over 3.5% were seen once. The origin of the receptors is a female donor in good health.

This clonotype was found many times. The chain couples TRBV5-1 to TRBJ1-4; D may be TRBD1 (6 bases). V was shortened by 0 bases and J by 8 bases, with 17 bases between the two germline ends. The CDR3 contains 16 residues. Germline CDR1 SGHRS, CDR2 YFSETQ. This chain's CDR3 is CASSLGTGGATEKLFF. CDR3 sequence (DNA): TGCGCCAGCAGCTTGGGGACGGGGGGCGCAACGGAAAAACTGTTTTTT. The entire variable domain, with the rest obtained from reference TRBV5-1 and TRBJ1-4, is as follows: KAGVTQTPRYLIKTRGQQVTLSCSPISGHRSVSWYQQTPGQGLQFLFEYFSETQRNKGNFPGRFSGRQFSNSRSEMNVSTLELGDSALYLCASSLGTGGATEKLFFGSGTQLSVL.

This clonotype was detected many times. The rearrangement joins TRBV12-5 to TRBJ1-6; D is undetermined. Germline V gives CDR1 LGHNT, CDR2 FRNRAP. The CDR3 loop spans 17 amino acids. The DNA for the CDR3 is TGTGCCAGCACCCTAAAACAGACAAGCTCCTATAATTCACCCCTCCACTTT. Translation gives CASTLKQTSSYNSPLHF. The whole variable domain, filled in from reference TRBV12-5 and TRBJ1-6, reads DARVTQTPRHKVTEMGQEVTMRCQPILGHNTVFWYRQTMMQGLELLAYFRNRAPLDDSGMPKDRFSAEMPDATLATLKIQPSEPRDSAVYFCASTLKQTSSYNSPLHFGNGTRLTVT.

This clonotype turned up a few times. A single base separates this from a much larger clone, so it may be a read error. The chain is built from TRBV5-1 and TRBJ2-7, with 10 bases aligning to TRBD2. The CDR3 runs 16 residues. The germline V gene has CDR1 SGHRS and CDR2 YFSETQ. The junction had 12 bases not matched to a gene; V was cut back by 4 bases and J by 5 bases. The DNA for the CDR3 is TGCGCCAGCAGCGGGGGACTAGCGACCCCTTCCGACGAGCAGTACTTC. Translation gives CASSGGLATPSDEQYF.

This chain joins TRBV5-5 and TRBJ1-5, with 7 bases lining up with TRBD1. After removal of 3 bases from V and 2 bases from J, the junction contained 11 bases not matched to a gene. This CDR3 has 17 residues. The germline V gene has CDR1 SGHKS and CDR2 YYEKEE (reference sequence). The CDR3 coding sequence is TGTGCCAGCAGCTCCCGACCGACAGGGATAGGCAATCAGCCCCAGCATTTT. It yields the protein CASSSRPTGIGNQPQHF. The full variable domain, completed using reference TRBV5-5 and TRBJ1-5, is DAGVTQSPTHLIKTRGQQVTLRCSPISGHKSVSWYQQVLGQGPQFIFQYYEKEERGRGNFPDRFSARQFPNYSSELNVNALLLGDSALYLCASSSRPTGIGNQPQHFGDGTRLSIL.

This clonotype was observed many times. The rearrangement uses TRBV13 and TRBJ2-1; D uncertain. This CDR3 is built from 15 residues. Germline V CDR1 and CDR2: PRHDT, FYEKMQ (reference sequence). V was shortened by 5 bases and J by 1 base, with 12 bases between the two germline ends. The DNA for the CDR3 is TGTGCCAGCAGCCCCACTTTCGTATCCTACAATGAGCAGTTCTTC. Encoded protein: CASSPTFVSYNEQFF.

This clonotype was recorded at least ten times. The rearrangement links TRBV6-5 to TRBJ2-3, with D possibly TRBD1 on 6 matching bases. V lost 2 bases and J lost 6, with 24 bases in between. Germline-derived CDR1 and CDR2 are MNHEY and SVGAGI. The CDR3 sequence is 18 residues long. DNA for the CDR3: TGTGCCAGCAGTTACGATTACCTAGGGGCTAACAGGGCCGATACGCAGTATTTT. Protein: CASSYDYLGANRADTQYF.

This clonotype was picked up a small number of times. Given a much more abundant clone one base away, this may be a read error. The genes are TRBV4-1 and TRBJ2-3; the D is unclear. V lost 1 base and J 4 bases, leaving 6 bases between the germline ends. This CDR3 has 13 residues. Germline assignment: CDR1 MGHRA and CDR2 YSYEKL. The CDR3 sequence: CASSQVRADTQYF. CDR3 sequence (DNA): TGCGCCAGCAGCCAAGTTCGGGCAGATACGCAGTATTTT.

The chain carries TRBV4-1 and TRBJ1-2; 8 nucleotides match TRBD1. V lost 1 base, J lost 2 bases, and 0 bases stayed unmatched. The CDR3 spans 14 residues. From germline, CDR1 is MGHRA and CDR2 YSYEKL. CDR3 in DNA: TGCGCCAGCAGCCAAGGGGACAGGAACTATGGCTACACCTTC. It yields the protein CASSQGDRNYGYTF.

At least ten counts were recorded for this clonotype. The chain is built from TRBV4-2 and TRBJ2-7, with D perhaps matching TRBD2 (6 bases). V was clipped by 4 bases and J by 4 bases, with 11 bases between them. Per germline, CDR1 LGHNA and CDR2 YNFKEQ. CDR3 length equals 13 residues. The DNA for the CDR3 is TGTGCCAGCAGCCCGGGACTGACTTACGAGCAGTACTTC. This encodes CASSPGLTYEQYF.

The V call is TRBV15, the J call TRBJ2-7, with 9 bases fitting TRBD1. The germline gives CDR1 LNHNV, CDR2 YYDKDF (reference sequence). V shed 1 base, J shed 5 bases, and the junction held 6 bases outside the gene matches. This CDR3 region has 15 residues. The CDR3 DNA sequence: TGTGCCACCAGCAGAGGGGGGACAGGGAGCCACGAGCAGTACTTC. Amino acids: CATSRGGTGSHEQYF.

This clonotype was seen repeatedly, ten times or more. The V call is TRBV7-3, the J call TRBJ1-1, with D possibly being TRBD1 (5 bases). V lost 0 bases to trimming and J lost 5 bases, with 10 bases between them. Germline-derived CDR1 and CDR2 are SGHTA and FQGTGA. The CDR3 loop spans 14 amino acids. The CDR3: CASSLTRGWTEAFF. The DNA for the CDR3 is TGTGCCAGCAGCTTAACGAGGGGCTGGACTGAAGCTTTCTTT.

This clonotype was seen at least ten times. The genes are TRBV11-2 and TRBJ1-1; D unresolved. The CDR3 has 14 residues. The germline gives CDR1 SGHAT, CDR2 FQNNGV. V shed 3 bases and J shed 10 bases, with 18 bases lying between them. CDR3 in amino acids: CASSLGLGGQRAFF. CDR3 DNA: TGTGCCAGCAGCTTGGGTTTGGGTGGCCAGAGAGCTTTCTTT.

This clonotype was detected many times. The CDR3 protein is CASRPDWGSGNTIYF. For the CDR3, the DNA is TGTGCCAGCAGACCCGACTGGGGCTCTGGAAACACCATATATTTT. The rearrangement uses TRBV27 and TRBJ1-3; D gene ambiguous. Trimming took off 6 bases at V and 0 bases at J, with 12 bases between the two ends. Germline-derived CDR1 and CDR2 are MNHEY and SMNVEV (reference sequence). The CDR3 runs 15 residues.

This clonotype was recorded many times. The genes are TRBV3-1 and TRBJ2-7; a possible D gene is TRBD1 (6 bases). V lost 4 bases, J lost 12 bases, and 16 bases lay in between. CDR3 length: 12 residues. The germline V gene has CDR1 LGHDT and CDR2 YNNKEL (reference sequence). CDR3 region: CASSRVGADRYF. CDR3 sequence (DNA): TGTGCCAGCAGCCGAGTGGGGGCAGATCGGTACTTC.

This clonotype was seen repeatedly, ten times or more. The V gene is TRBV28, the J gene TRBJ1-3; tentatively, D is TRBD1 (6 bases). The CDR3 runs 14 residues. Trimming cost V 8 bases and J 4 bases, with 15 bases left between them. Germline V gives CDR1 MDHEN, CDR2 SYDVKM. CDR3 protein: CASGPGVIGNTIYF. In DNA, the CDR3 is TGTGCCAGCGGACCAGGGGTGATCGGAAACACCATATATTTT. The full variable domain, in which reference TRBV28 and TRBJ1-3 provide the parts outside the CDR3, is DVKVTQSSRYLVKRTGEKVFLECVQDMDHENMFWYRQDPGLGLRLIYFSYDVKMKEKGDIPEGYSVSREKKERFSLILESASTNQTSMYLCASGPGVIGNTIYFGEGSWLTVV.

Many counts were recorded for this clonotype. V gene TRBV12-3 or TRBV12-4 combines with J gene TRBJ2-2, with 7 bases lining up with TRBD1. This CDR3 has 16 amino acids. V lost 6 bases and J lost 3; bases outside the gene matches: 10. CDR3 DNA sequence: TGTGCCAGCAGCTCAGACAGGGATACGTACACCGGGGAGCTGTTTTTT. It is translated as CASSSDRDTYTGELFF.

J is TRBJ2-2 and V is TRBV24-1; 9 bases map to TRBD2. Trimming at V came to 5 bases and at J to 9 bases, leaving 9 bases not matched to a gene. This CDR3 has 15 amino acids. The germline gives CDR1 KGHDR, CDR2 SFDVKD. In DNA form, the CDR3 reads TGTGCCACCAGTGGAGTCGCGGGGGGGCCCCGGGAGCTGTTTTTT. Residues: CATSGVAGGPRELFF.

At least ten counts were recorded for this clonotype. This chain joins TRBV19 and TRBJ2-7, with a tentative D call TRBD1 (5 bases). The length of the CDR3 is 11 residues. CDR1 and CDR2 from the germline V gene are LNHDA and SQIVND (reference sequence). Deletions cut 7 bases from V and 6 bases from J, with 10 bases between. CDR3 in DNA: TGTGCCAGTACAAGGGGCGCCGAGCAGTACTTC. This codes for CASTRGAEQYF.

This clonotype was found many times. The CDR3, as DNA: TGTGCCAGCAGCGTAAACCCGAATCAGCCCCAGCATTTT. Amino acids: CASSVNPNQPQHF. V gene TRBV9 combines with J gene TRBJ1-5; unclear D gene. This CDR3 is 13 amino acids long. Per the germline V gene, CDR1 is SGDLS and CDR2 is YYNGEE. V was clipped by 1 base and J by 4 bases, with 6 bases between them.

This clonotype was found many times. The rearrangement uses TRBV4-1 and TRBJ2-1, with 8 bases that match TRBD2. This CDR3 contains 21 residues. Germline V gene lookup returns CDR1 MGHRA and CDR2 YSYEKL. J lost 0 bases, V lost 0 bases, and 16 bases had no gene match. The CDR3 nucleotides are TGCGCCAGCAGCCAAGACTTGCTTAGCGGGGCGCGGCTTAGCTCCTACAATGAGCAGTTCTTC. Residues: CASSQDLLSGARLSSYNEQFF.

At least ten counts were recorded for this clonotype. This chain connects TRBV20-1 to TRBJ1-5, with unresolved D. The germline CDR1 and CDR2 sequences are DFQATT and SNEGSKA (reference sequence). The V and J ends lost 0 bases and 3 bases respectively, with 15 bases between them. The CDR3 is 16 residues long. DNA for the CDR3: TGCAGTGCTAGAGATCTTGGAACCCAACCCAATCAGCCCCAGCATTTT. It translates to CSARDLGTQPNQPQHF.

This clonotype has a handful of counts. The chain couples TRBV19 to TRBJ1-2; D uncertain. Trimming pared 3 bases from V and 8 bases from J, leaving 19 bases between. In germline, CDR1 is LNHDA, CDR2 SQIVND (reference sequence). The CDR3 is made up of 15 amino acids. Here the CDR3 reads CASSITRRLDGGYTF. DNA for the CDR3: TGTGCCAGTAGTATCACTCGCAGACTCGATGGCGGCTACACCTTC.

The rearrangement links TRBV7-9 to TRBJ1-1; weak D call: TRBD1 (5 bases). The CDR3 consists of 14 residues. The V end was cut by 4 bases, the J end by 2 bases, with 11 bases between. Germline lookup yields CDR1 SEHNR and CDR2 FQNEAQ (reference sequence). For the CDR3, the DNA is TGTGCCAGCAGCTCCTCAGGGATTAACACTGAAGCTTTCTTT. Translating it yields CASSSSGINTEAFF.

This clonotype was recorded many times. The CDR3 nucleotides read TGCGCCAGCAGCTACAGTTCATACGAGCAGTACTTC. Protein sequence: CASSYSSYEQYF. The V call is TRBV5-1, the J call TRBJ2-7, with D unclear. Germline CDR1 and CDR2: SGHRS and YFSETQ. CDR3 length equals 12 residues. Trimming cost V 3 bases and J 4 bases, with 8 bases left between them.

The CDR3 DNA is TGTGCCAGCACTCACCAGGGACTCAGGGCGAGCGGGGAGCTGTTTTTT. Translating it yields CASTHQGLRASGELFF. The V gene is TRBV7-2, the J gene TRBJ2-2, with TRBD2 as a possible D gene (6 bases). V was shortened by 7 bases and J by 7 bases, with 22 bases between the two germline ends. The CDR3 covers 16 residues. Germline CDR1 reads SGHTA; CDR2 reads FQGNSA.

Turning to this clonotype: This may be a read error, as it is one base from a much larger clone. The chain combines TRBV5-6 with TRBJ1-5; 9 bases align to TRBD1. The germline CDR1 and CDR2 sequences are SGHDT and YYEEEE. This CDR3 is built from 17 residues. Trimming removed 1 base from V and 2 bases from J; junction bases left unmatched: 7. The CDR3 region has the DNA TGTGCCAGCAGCTTGTGGCCCTGGACAGGGGGCAATCAGCCCCAGCATTTT. Protein sequence: CASSLWPWTGGNQPQHF.

This clonotype was seen only a few times. The chain combines TRBV5-1 with TRBJ1-2; D is uncertain. CDR1 is SGHRS, CDR2 YFSETQ, per germline. Trimming took 4 bases from V and 2 from J, leaving 6 bases between them. This CDR3 comprises 12 residues. CDR3 DNA: TGCGCCAGCAGCACCCAAAACTATGGCTACACCTTC. Protein product: CASSTQNYGYTF.

This clonotype has a count of ten or more. The chain couples TRBV20-1 to TRBJ1-5; perhaps TRBD1 as D (5 bases). Deletions cut 1 base from V and 4 bases from J, with 20 bases between. The germline V gene has CDR1 DFQATT and CDR2 SNEGSKA (reference sequence). The CDR3 loop spans 17 amino acids. This chain's CDR3 is CSARVYSYQGANQPQHF. The DNA of the CDR3 is TGCAGTGCTAGAGTCTACTCTTACCAGGGCGCGAATCAGCCCCAGCATTTT.